These 23 T cell receptor beta chains were sequenced from one sample in a study of metastatic and nonmetastatic thyroid tumors (dated by TCRdb to the early 2020s). Libraries were made using PCR. Sequencing was performed on an Illumina HiSeq 4000. TCRdb trimmed the raw reads at Q25, called clones with MiXCR and kept productive beta chains. In all, the sample holds about 70,000 clones, and 18% of those were seen once. The ten largest account for about 13% of the sample. No patient had received any treatment before thyroid surgery. Sequences were obtained from blood. The receptors were sampled from a female donor with papillary thyroid cancer or a benign thyroid nodule (not recorded which). Some clones in this sample may be carry-over from other donors' samples.

Remarks on this clone: A read error may produce the germline difference seen at one junction end. The chain combines TRBV11-1 with TRBJ2-7; 7 nucleotides line up with TRBD1. Germline loops: CDR1 SGHAT, CDR2 FQDESV (reference sequence). The CDR3 contains 15 residues. The CDR3 protein is CAGSWGTVNSYEQYF. Here the CDR3 DNA reads TGTGCCGGCAGCTGGGGGACAGTTAACTCCTACGAGCAGTACTTC. The whole variable domain, remainder taken from reference TRBV11-1 and TRBJ2-7, is EAEVAQSPRYKITEKSQAVAFWCDPISGHATLYWYRQILGQGPELLVQFQDESVVDDSQLPKDRFSAERLKGVDSTLKIQPAELGDSAMYLCAGSWGTVNSYEQYFGPGTRLTVT.

This clone was observed many times. The CDR3 sequence is CASSNGLAGVLETQYF. In DNA, the CDR3 is TGCGCCAGCAGCAACGGACTAGCGGGAGTATTGGAGACCCAGTACTTC. The J gene is TRBJ2-5, the V gene TRBV4-1, with 13 positions matching TRBD2. Germline V lookup: CDR1 MGHRA, CDR2 YSYEKL. There are 16 residues in the CDR3. V was clipped by 5 bases and J by 5 bases; unmatched bases: 8.

This clone was found many times. V usage is TRBV12-3 or TRBV12-4 and J usage is TRBJ2-3; the D is unclear. V lost 6 bases and J lost 5, with 9 bases in between. The CDR3 loop spans 12 amino acids. CDR3 DNA sequence: TGTGCCAGCAGAGGGCCGGGAGATACGCAGTATTTT. Protein sequence: CASRGPGDTQYF.

As for this clone: One junction end does not reproduce the germline sequence, and a read error may be involved. The chain recombines TRBV3-1 with TRBJ1-4; 9 bases agree with TRBD1. The CDR3 has 14 amino acids. CDR1 and CDR2 from the germline V gene are LGHDT and YNNKEL (reference sequence). The CDR3 bases are TGTGCCAGCAGGCAAGGGACAGGGAAAGAAAAACTGTTTTTT. This gives the protein CASRQGTGKEKLFF.

The gene calls are TRBV11-1 and TRBJ2-1; TRBD2 matches at 7 bases. V was clipped by 5 bases and J by 8 bases; unmatched bases: 12. Germline values: CDR1 SGHAT, CDR2 FQDESV (reference sequence). This CDR3 has 15 residues. The CDR3 is CASSAGLDHIDEQFF. CDR3 in DNA: TGTGCCAGCAGCGCAGGACTAGACCACATAGATGAGCAGTTCTTC.

This chain links TRBV28 with TRBJ1-2, with 10 nucleotides matching TRBD1. The CDR3 contains 13 residues. The junction had 3 bases not matched to a gene; V was cut back by 3 bases and J by 8 bases. Germline lookup yields CDR1 MDHEN and CDR2 SYDVKM. CDR3 sequence: CASSFGQGVGYTF. CDR3 nucleotide sequence: TGTGCCAGCAGTTTCGGACAGGGGGTCGGCTACACCTTC.

This clone was observed many times. The chain combines TRBV19 with TRBJ1-2, with D possibly TRBD1 on 5 matching bases. The CDR3 consists of 14 residues. Germline V gene lookup returns CDR1 LNHDA and CDR2 SQIVND (reference sequence). Trimming shortened V by 4 bases and J by 7 bases, and 16 bases separated the two germline ends. CDR3 coding DNA: TGTGCCAGTAGTAGACAGATAGGGGTGTCTGGCTACACCTTC. Translated, it gives CASSRQIGVSGYTF. Using reference TRBV19 and TRBJ1-2 for the parts outside the CDR3, the full variable domain is DGGITQSPKYLFRKEGQNVTLSCEQNLNHDAMYWYRQDPGQGLRLIYYSQIVNDFQKGDIAEGYSVSREKKESFPLTVTSAQKNPTAFYLCASSRQIGVSGYTFGSGTRLTVV.

Concerning this clone itself: At one of its ends the junction is not consistent with the germline gene, which may arise from a read error. The gene calls are TRBV4-2 and TRBJ2-6; 7 bases are a match to TRBD1. In germline, CDR1 is LGHNA, CDR2 YNFKEQ. The CDR3 spans 15 residues. CDR3 loop: CASSQDRDGANVPTF. CDR3 sequence (DNA): TGTGCCAGCAGTCAAGACAGGGATGGGGCCAACGTCCCGACTTTC.

The chain joins TRBV19 to TRBJ1-5; 12 nucleotides line up with TRBD1. The germline V gene has CDR1 LNHDA and CDR2 SQIVND (reference sequence). The CDR3 extends over 18 amino acids. The trim removed 1 base at V and 4 bases at J, leaving 8 bases unmatched. In nucleotides, the CDR3 is TGTGCCAGTAGTATAGCCCCCCGGGACAGGGGGCGGAATCAGCCCCAGCATTTT. Protein product: CASSIAPRDRGRNQPQHF.

This clone was seen at least ten times. The chain couples TRBV3-1 to TRBJ2-4; TRBD2 matches 8 bases. Germline loops: CDR1 LGHDT, CDR2 YNNKEL (reference sequence). This CDR3 comprises 14 residues. With 8 bases clipped from V and 3 bases from J, the junction kept 6 bases outside the gene matches. CDR3 amino acids: CASSNSGNKNIQYF. CDR3 nucleotide sequence: TGTGCCAGCTCGAATAGCGGGAACAAAAACATTCAGTACTTC.

This clone was detected ten times or more. CDR3 residues: CASSPEINNEQFF. The CDR3 nucleotides are TGTGCCAGCTCACCAGAAATTAACAATGAGCAGTTCTTC. The chain recombines TRBV18 with TRBJ2-1; the D is unclear. CDR1 KGHSH and CDR2 LQKENI come from the germline V gene. The CDR3 is 13 residues long. V dropped 2 bases and J dropped 5 bases, with 7 bases sitting between them.

This clone was counted many times. V and J are TRBV7-2 and TRBJ2-1, with 9 nucleotides matching TRBD2. Germline CDR1 reads SGHTA; CDR2 reads FQGNSA. The V and J ends lost 5 bases and 3 bases, in that order; junction bases with no gene match: 5. The CDR3 is 15 amino acids. CDR3 amino acids: CASSLYSGGYNEQFF. CDR3 nucleotide sequence: TGTGCCAGCAGCCTTTATAGCGGGGGCTACAATGAGCAGTTCTTC. The variable domain in full, completed from reference TRBV7-2 and TRBJ2-1, reads GAGVSQSPSNKVTEKGKDVELRCDPISGHTALYWYRQSLGQGLEFLIYFQGNSAPDKSGLPSDRFSAERTGGSVSTLTIQRTQQEDSAVYLCASSLYSGGYNEQFFGPGTRLTVL.

As concerns this clone: At one boundary the junction diverges from the germline segment, which might be a read error. The chain joins TRBV4-1 to TRBJ2-1; TRBD2 aligns across 10 bases. Germline CDR1 MGHRA, CDR2 YSYEKL. This CDR3 region has 16 residues. CDR3 DNA sequence: TGCGCCAACAGCCAAACGAGCGGGAGGGCCGGGAATGAGCAGTTCTTC. It specifies CANSQTSGRAGNEQFF.

This clone was recorded many times. The gene calls are TRBV20-1 and TRBJ2-7; 14 bases agree with TRBD2. The CDR3 covers 18 residues. Germline V gene sequence: CDR1 DFQATT, CDR2 SNEGSKA (reference sequence). The junction had 17 bases not matched to a gene; V was cut back by 7 bases and J by 3 bases. CDR3 in DNA: TGCAGTGTTAGGAGGCCGGGACTAGCGGGAGTGATCCTCTACGAGCAGTACTTC. Translating gives CSVRRPGLAGVILYEQYF.

This chain connects TRBV11-2 to TRBJ2-7, with D tentatively TRBD1 or TRBD2 (5 bases each). Between the trimmed V and J ends, which lost 3 bases and 3 bases, there was a span of 18 bases. The CDR3 has 16 residues. The V gene's germline CDR1 is SGHAT and CDR2 FQNNGV. The CDR3 DNA reads TGTGCCAGCAGCTTCGGGGTTAACAGGATTGGCTACGAGCAGTACTTC. This codes for CASSFGVNRIGYEQYF.

V and J are TRBV20-1 and TRBJ2-7; no reliable D call. Trimming took 2 bases from V and 2 from J, leaving 10 bases between them. This CDR3 has 13 amino acids. The germline gives CDR1 DFQATT, CDR2 SNEGSKA (reference sequence). CDR3 in DNA: TGCAGTGCTAGAAAGGCAGCCACCTACGAGCAGTACTTC. Encoded protein: CSARKAATYEQYF.

Only a few counts were recorded for this clone. This chain joins TRBV27 and TRBJ2-1; D may be TRBD2 (6 bases). Trimming cost V 4 bases and J 4 bases, with 14 bases left between them. The CDR3 extends over 15 amino acids. Germline V lookup: CDR1 MNHEY, CDR2 SMNVEV (reference sequence). The CDR3 nucleotides are TGTGCCAGCAGTTCTATCAGCGGGCCTTACAATGAGCAGTTCTTC. Protein sequence: CASSSISGPYNEQFF.

This clone was detected ten times or more. The chain recombines TRBV27 with TRBJ2-7, with a tentative D call TRBD1 (6 bases). The length of the CDR3 is 12 residues. V was trimmed by 6 bases and J by 5 bases, leaving 11 bases between them. Per the germline V gene, CDR1 is MNHEY and CDR2 is SMNVEV (reference sequence). The CDR3 loop is CASSDTGNEQYF. The CDR3 DNA reads TGTGCCAGCAGCGACACAGGGAACGAGCAGTACTTC.

In this sample, this clone turned up many times. The V gene is TRBV29-1, the J gene TRBJ2-1, with D tentatively TRBD1 (6 bases). Per germline, CDR1 SQVTM and CDR2 ANQGSEA. The CDR3 contains 15 residues. Trimming took 8 bases from V and 1 from J, leaving 18 bases between them. CDR3 DNA sequence: TGCAGCTCCCGGGACACCCAGAATTCCTACAATGAGCAGTTCTTC. Translation: CSSRDTQNSYNEQFF.

The chain has TRBV7-9 and TRBJ2-7; unclear D gene. This CDR3 comprises 11 residues. Germline loops: CDR1 SEHNR, CDR2 FQNEAQ (reference sequence). The V end lost 5 bases, the J end lost 3 bases, and 5 bases lay between the germline ends. The CDR3 spells CASSPDYEQYF. The DNA for the CDR3 is TGTGCCAGCAGCCCGGACTACGAGCAGTACTTC. The full variable domain, with the rest looked up from reference TRBV7-9 and TRBJ2-7, is DTGVSQNPRHKITKRGQNVTFRCDPISEHNRLYWYRQTLGQGPEFLTYFQNEAQLEKSRLLSDRFSAERPKGSFSTLEIQRTEQGDSAMYLCASSPDYEQYFGPGTRLTVT.

The table lists this clone with many counts. V and J are TRBV28 and TRBJ1-1; D remains unclear. Germline values: CDR1 MDHEN, CDR2 SYDVKM. The CDR3 contains 11 residues. The V end was cut by 7 bases, the J end by 0 bases, with 3 bases between. CDR3 protein: CASTLNTEAFF. As DNA, the CDR3 is TGTGCCAGCACCCTGAACACTGAAGCTTTCTTT.

This clone was picked up many times. The gene calls are TRBV10-2 and TRBJ2-7; maybe TRBD2 (6 bases). Germline CDR1 is WSHSY and CDR2 is SAAADI. The CDR3 covers 19 residues. The V end was cut by 6 bases, the J end by 2 bases, with 29 bases between. This CDR3 reads CASSSLVTSGLQRAYEQYF. The CDR3 DNA reads as TGCGCCAGCAGCTCCCTCGTTACGTCAGGACTACAGAGGGCCTACGAGCAGTACTTC.

This clone has ten or more counts. This chain connects TRBV19 to TRBJ2-3, with 8 positions matching TRBD2. The junction had 14 bases not matched to a gene; V was cut back by 5 bases and J by 4 bases. CDR3 length: 17 residues. The germline CDR1 and CDR2 sequences are LNHDA and SQIVND (reference sequence). CDR3 sequence reads: CASSVSMSGRGADTQYF. The CDR3 DNA sequence: TGTGCCAGTAGTGTTAGTATGAGCGGGAGAGGCGCAGATACGCAGTATTTT.